Reported below is one T cell receptor (beta chain). These data are taken from a study of CD4 T cell repertoires in COVID-19. The ends were cut back, 4 bases at V and 2 bases at J, with 8 bases in the middle. The CDR3 extends over 13 amino acids. These patients had recovered from COVID-19 ranging mild to severe. Profiling relied on immunoSEQ multiplex PCR, and the TCRdb table lists in-frame clones only, not all of them. The profile shows fewer than 100,000 clones, about 80% of them singletons. The V call is TRBV12-3 or TRBV12-4, the J call TRBJ1-2; D gene uncertain. This specimen was CD4+ T cells from peripheral blood, taken after recovery from COVID-19. The sequence was obtained from a human donor who had COVID-19. The CDR3 DNA follows: TGTGCCAGCAGTTATAACGGGAACTATGGCTACACCTTC. Protein: CASSYNGNYGYTF.